A selection of T cell receptor beta chains follows, all from one sample in a study of blood T cell repertoires in COVID-19. Libraries were prepared by immunoSEQ multiplex PCR; TCRdb keeps only in-frame clonotypes and omits some of them. The data hold about 120,000 clones, with 70% to 85% observed a single time. Sequencing was carried out using peripheral blood. The source of these receptors is a man in his sixties or seventies with active or convalescent COVID-19. Each CDR3 is given with its conserved first and last residue. The D gene is left open where the match is weak. Clone size is stated in some rows and not others, as once, few, many or a class when expanded.

J gene,D gene,clone size,V gene,CDR3 protein,CDR3 DNA
TRBJ2-1,TRBD2,.,TRBV24-1,CATSRPSGRDGNEQFF,TGTGCCACCAGTCGGCCTAGCGGGAGGGACGGCAATGAGCAGTTCTTC
TRBJ2-1,TRBD2,.,TRBV7-3,CASSLLAGGLNEQFF,TGTGCCAGCAGCTTACTAGCGGGAGGGTTAAATGAGCAGTTCTTC
TRBJ1-5,TRBD1,few,TRBV19,CASSDRVGQPQHF,TGTGCCAGTAGTGACAGGGTCGGTCAGCCCCAGCATTTT
TRBJ2-7,TRBD1,.,TRBV30,CAWSLQGGHEQYF,TGTGCCTGGAGTTTACAGGGGGGCCACGAGCAGTACTTC
TRBJ2-7,.,.,TRBV27,CASGRVMREQYF,TGTGCCAGCGGCAGGGTTATGCGGGAGCAGTACTTC
TRBJ1-2,TRBD1,.,TRBV7-9,CASSPGQPYGYTF,TGTGCCAGCAGCCCGGGACAGCCTTATGGCTACACCTTC
TRBJ2-5,.,.,TRBV11-2,CASSLARVIEYQETQYF,TGTGCCAGCAGCTTAGCCAGGGTTATAGAGTACCAAGAGACCCAGTACTTC
TRBJ2-3,TRBD2,.,TRBV30,CAWSVGGGADTQYF,TGTGCCTGGAGTGTCGGGGGGGGAGCAGATACGCAGTATTTT
TRBJ2-1,.,.,TRBV5-4,CAGGTEGEQFF,TGTGCCGGCGGGACGGAAGGTGAGCAGTTCTTC
TRBJ2-4,TRBD1,.,TRBV28,CASSTKGTGIGIQYF,TGTGCCAGCAGTACGAAAGGGACAGGGATTGGCATTCAGTACTTC
TRBJ2-7,TRBD2,.,TRBV18,CASSRSGTSGSSSYEQYF,TGTGCCAGCTCACGCTCCGGGACTAGCGGGAGCTCTTCCTACGAGCAGTACTTC
TRBJ2-5,.,.,TRBV11-2,CASSYRVGRPQETQYF,TGTGCCAGCAGCTACCGAGTAGGCAGGCCCCAGGAGACCCAGTACTTC
TRBJ1-2,TRBD1,.,TRBV6-6,CASRTGMVANYGYTF,TGTGCCAGCCGGACAGGGATGGTAGCTAACTATGGCTACACCTTC
TRBJ1-2,.,.,TRBV27,CASSLRRGNGYTF,TGTGCCAGCAGTCTCCGCCGAGGGAATGGCTACACCTTC
TRBJ2-7,TRBD2,.,TRBV7-8,CASSPTAGGSYEQYF,TGTGCCAGCAGCCCCACTGCGGGAGGGTCCTACGAGCAGTACTTC
TRBJ1-3,TRBD1,.,TRBV6-5,CASSYDREGDTIYF,TGTGCCAGCAGTTACGACAGGGAAGGGGACACCATATATTTT
TRBJ1-1,.,.,TRBV6-5,CASSYSIWTSEAFF,TGTGCCAGCAGTTACTCGATTTGGACAAGTGAAGCTTTCTTT
TRBJ1-3,.,.,TRBV12-3/TRBV12-4,CASRPQGNTIYF,TGTGCCAGCAGACCACAGGGAAACACCATATATTTT
TRBJ1-1,TRBD1,.,TRBV4-3,CASSQFKDRIFGAEAFF,TGCGCCAGCAGCCAATTTAAGGACAGGATTTTTGGGGCTGAAGCTTTCTTT
TRBJ1-1,.,.,TRBV5-6,CASSGRQVNTEAFF,TGTGCCAGCAGCGGACGACAGGTGAACACTGAAGCTTTCTTT
TRBJ2-2,TRBD2,few,TRBV5-6,CASSLGGTSGGTGELFF,TGTGCCAGCAGCTTGGGTGGGACTAGCGGCGGCACCGGGGAGCTGTTTTTT
TRBJ1-1,.,.,TRBV11-1,CASSLAAGRTTEAFF,TGTGCCAGCAGCTTAGCGGCAGGGCGGACCACTGAAGCTTTCTTT
TRBJ1-3,TRBD1,.,TRBV2,CASSPGQLNSGNTIYF,TGTGCCAGCAGCCCGGGACAGTTAAACTCTGGAAACACCATATATTTT
TRBJ2-2,TRBD2,few,TRBV7-8,CASRHSGTSAYTNTGELFF,TGTGCCAGCAGACACTCCGGGACTAGCGCCTACACGAACACCGGGGAGCTGTTTTTT
TRBJ1-1,.,.,TRBV28,CASSLKKTRRLNTEAFF,TGTGCCAGCAGTTTAAAAAAAACACGCAGGCTCAACACTGAAGCTTTCTTT
TRBJ2-1,.,.,TRBV2,CASSEQYHEQFF,TGTGCCAGCAGTGAACAGTACCATGAGCAGTTCTTC
TRBJ2-3,TRBD1,.,TRBV5-1,CASSLAVLGGADTQYF,TGCGCCAGCAGCTTGGCGGTTTTAGGGGGCGCAGATACGCAGTATTTT